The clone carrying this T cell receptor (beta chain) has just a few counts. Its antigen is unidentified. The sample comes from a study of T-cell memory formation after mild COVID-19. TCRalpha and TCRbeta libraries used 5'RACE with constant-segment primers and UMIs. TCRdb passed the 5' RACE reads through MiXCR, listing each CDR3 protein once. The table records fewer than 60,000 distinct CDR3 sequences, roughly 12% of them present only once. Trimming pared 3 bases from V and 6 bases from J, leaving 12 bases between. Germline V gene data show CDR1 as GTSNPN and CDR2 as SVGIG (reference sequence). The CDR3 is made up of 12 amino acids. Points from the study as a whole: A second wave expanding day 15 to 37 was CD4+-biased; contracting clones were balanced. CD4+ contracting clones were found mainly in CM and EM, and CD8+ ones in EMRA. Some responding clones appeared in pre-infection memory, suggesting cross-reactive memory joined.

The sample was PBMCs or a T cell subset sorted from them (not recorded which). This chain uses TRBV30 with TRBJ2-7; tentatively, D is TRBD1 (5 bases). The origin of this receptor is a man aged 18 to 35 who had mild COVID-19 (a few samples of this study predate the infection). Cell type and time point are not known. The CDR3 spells CAWREPGPEQYF. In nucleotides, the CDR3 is TGTGCCTGGAGAGAGCCAGGGCCCGAGCAGTACTTC.